The 21 T cell receptor beta chains below come from one sample, sequenced in a study of blood T cell repertoires in COVID-19. The repertoire was sequenced with immunoSEQ multiplex PCR; TCRdb's copy has only in-frame clones and lacks some. The sample lists about 180,000 clones; approximately 92% were seen once. Sequencing input: PBMCs or T cells enriched from blood (not recorded which). These TCRs come from a woman aged 40 to 50 with acute COVID-19.

This clone was recorded once. CDR3 region: CASHLTGVTNEKLFF. The CDR3 DNA sequence: TGTGCCAGCCATCTGACAGGGGTAACTAATGAAAAACTGTTTTTT. The rearrangement links TRBV19 to TRBJ1-4, with TRBD1 matching 8 bases. CDR3 size: 15 residues. Trimming removed 9 bases from V and 1 base from J; junction bases left unmatched: 7. Germline V gene data show CDR1 as LNHDA and CDR2 as SQIVND (reference sequence).

V usage is TRBV4-3 and J usage is TRBJ2-7; TRBD2 agrees at 8 bases. J was trimmed by 9 bases and V by 0 bases; bases with no gene match: 7. The CDR3 totals 14 residues. Germline CDR1 LGHNA, CDR2 YSLEER. The CDR3 spells CASSQDGSGRGQYF. The CDR3 DNA reads TGCGCCAGCAGCCAAGATGGCAGCGGGAGAGGGCAGTACTTC.

The CDR3 protein is CASSHPRKLAGGLTIEQFF. Written as DNA, the CDR3 is TGTGCCAGCAGCCACCCAAGGAAGCTAGCGGGAGGGCTTACAATTGAGCAGTTCTTC. The chain joins TRBV9 to TRBJ2-1; TRBD2 aligns across 12 bases. This CDR3 region has 19 residues. J lost 9 bases, V lost 4 bases, and 20 bases had no gene match. Per the germline V gene, CDR1 is SGDLS and CDR2 is YYNGEE.

The chain uses TRBV7-9 and TRBJ1-4, with a possible D match to TRBD1 (5 bases). CDR3 length: 17 residues. Germline CDR1 reads SEHNR; CDR2 reads FQNEAQ (reference sequence). The V and J ends lost 3 bases and 4 bases respectively, with 18 bases between them. For the CDR3, the DNA is TGTGCCAGCAGCTTGGACCAGGGCGCGGGGGTTAATGAAAAACTGTTTTTT. Translation gives CASSLDQGAGVNEKLFF.

The chain has TRBV29-1 and TRBJ1-1; 8 bases line up with TRBD1. This CDR3 has 14 residues. The germline V gene encodes CDR1 SQVTM and CDR2 ANQGSEA. J gave up 4 bases and V 0 bases, and 4 bases lay outside the gene matches. The chain's CDR3 is CSVEDRGPSTEAFF. For the CDR3, the DNA is TGCAGCGTTGAAGACAGGGGGCCAAGCACTGAAGCTTTCTTT.

In DNA form, the CDR3 reads TGTGCCAGCAGCTTTACCGGGGGGAGGGACGATACGCAGTATTTT. Translated: CASSFTGGRDDTQYF. The V call is TRBV7-2, the J call TRBJ2-3; 7 positions agree with TRBD2. Germline CDR1 and CDR2: SGHTA and FQGNSA. The CDR3 runs to 15 residues. V shed 3 bases, J shed 6 bases, and the junction held 9 bases outside the gene matches.

The V gene is TRBV27, the J gene TRBJ2-2, with 8 bases fitting TRBD1. Germline V gene sequence: CDR1 MNHEY, CDR2 SMNVEV (reference sequence). After removal of 4 bases from V and 6 bases from J, the junction contained 4 bases not matched to a gene. CDR3 length: 14 amino acids. CDR3 DNA sequence: TGTGCCAGCAGTTACGACAGGGGAGCCGGGGAGCTGTTTTTT. Its protein product is CASSYDRGAGELFF.

The chain employs TRBV28 and TRBJ2-5, with D hard to call. The CDR3 extends over 12 amino acids. The V gene's germline CDR1 is MDHEN and CDR2 SYDVKM. The V end lost 6 bases, the J end lost 2 bases, and 7 bases lay between the germline ends. The CDR3 region is CASSYRQETQYF. The CDR3 region has the DNA TGTGCCAGCAGCTATCGACAAGAGACCCAGTACTTC. Variable domain in full (rest from reference TRBV28 and TRBJ2-5): DVKVTQSSRYLVKRTGEKVFLECVQDMDHENMFWYRQDPGLGLRLIYFSYDVKMKEKGDIPEGYSVSREKKERFSLILESASTNQTSMYLCASSYRQETQYFGPGTRLLVL.

J is TRBJ1-2 and V is TRBV6-5, with D perhaps TRBD1 (6 bases). The CDR3 loop spans 16 amino acids. Germline assignment: CDR1 MNHEY and CDR2 SVGAGI. The germline V and J ends were trimmed by 2 bases and 0 bases, with 13 bases remaining between them. The CDR3 DNA sequence: TGTGCCAGCAGTTACCTATCACAGGGCTCTAACTATGGCTACACCTTC. It specifies CASSYLSQGSNYGYTF.

This clone was counted a few times. The CDR3 reads CASSQSPGTSSEQFF. For the CDR3, the DNA is TGCGCCAGCAGCCAATCTCCTGGGACTAGCTCTGAGCAGTTCTTC. This rearrangement joins TRBV4-1 to TRBJ2-1; TRBD2 matches 9 bases. The CDR3 runs to 15 residues. The V and J ends lost 2 bases and 9 bases, in that order; junction bases with no gene match: 8. Germline loops: CDR1 MGHRA, CDR2 YSYEKL.

This chain joins TRBV7-8 and TRBJ2-7; the D gene is possibly TRBD2 (6 bases). Germline loops: CDR1 SGHVS, CDR2 FQNEAQ. The ends were cut back, 4 bases at V and 2 bases at J, with 12 bases in the middle. This CDR3 is 14 amino acids long. CDR3 DNA sequence: TGTGCCAGCAGCTCGGGACTTAGCCCCTACGAGCAGTACTTC. Its translation: CASSSGLSPYEQYF. Full variable domain (rest looked up from reference TRBV7-8 and TRBJ2-7): GAGVSQSPRYKVAKRGQDVALRCDPISGHVSLFWYQQALGQGPEFLTYFQNEAQLDKSGLPSDRFFAERPEGSVSTLKIQRTQQEDSAVYLCASSSGLSPYEQYFGPGTRLTVT.

This clone has just a few counts. The chain couples TRBV19 to TRBJ2-3, with D uncertain. CDR1 is LNHDA, CDR2 SQIVND, per germline (reference sequence). This CDR3 has 12 amino acids. Trimming shortened V by 3 bases and J by 4 bases, and 5 bases separated the two germline ends. DNA for the CDR3: TGTGCCAGTAGTATGGCCTCAGATACGCAGTATTTT. It encodes CASSMASDTQYF. Looking up the rest from reference TRBV19 and TRBJ2-3 gives the full variable domain: DGGITQSPKYLFRKEGQNVTLSCEQNLNHDAMYWYRQDPGQGLRLIYYSQIVNDFQKGDIAEGYSVSREKKESFPLTVTSAQKNPTAFYLCASSMASDTQYFGPGTRLTVL.

The gene calls are TRBV2 and TRBJ1-5, with D hard to call. From germline, CDR1 is SNHLY and CDR2 FYNNEI. Deletions cut 1 base from V and 0 bases from J, with 10 bases between. CDR3 length: 16 amino acids. The CDR3 DNA follows: TGTGCCAGCAGTGAAGGTTCACTGTATAGCAATCAGCCCCAGCATTTT. Protein: CASSEGSLYSNQPQHF.

J is TRBJ1-5 and V is TRBV19; TRBD1 aligns across 7 bases. CDR3 length: 16 amino acids. Trimming at V came to 3 bases and at J to 1 base, leaving 6 bases not matched to a gene. Germline loops: CDR1 LNHDA, CDR2 SQIVND (reference sequence). Here the CDR3 DNA reads TGTGCCAGTAGTATTGGAGGGGGCGCGAGCAATCAGCCCCAGCATTTT. Protein: CASSIGGGASNQPQHF. Filled out from reference TRBV19 and TRBJ1-5, the complete variable domain reads DGGITQSPKYLFRKEGQNVTLSCEQNLNHDAMYWYRQDPGQGLRLIYYSQIVNDFQKGDIAEGYSVSREKKESFPLTVTSAQKNPTAFYLCASSIGGGASNQPQHFGDGTRLSIL.

On this clone itself: It is unclear where the CDR3 begins or ends on the DNA, so no DNA is shown, and the CDR3 is as TCRdb lists it. This chain joins TRBV5-1 and TRBJ2-4; the table calls TRBD1, which could not be checked here. Germline V lookup: CDR1 SGHRS, CDR2 YFSETQ. The CDR3 length equals 14 residues, ends included. The CDR3 spells CASSWGQGNPLLYF.

This chain links TRBV10-1 with TRBJ2-3; the match to TRBD2 covers 12 bases. Per germline, CDR1 WNHNN and CDR2 SYGVQD (reference sequence). V shed 6 bases, J shed 3 bases, and the junction held 7 bases outside the gene matches. The CDR3 loop spans 16 amino acids. This CDR3 is CASRWTSGKRTDTQYF. CDR3 nucleotide sequence: TGCGCCAGCAGATGGACTAGCGGGAAGAGGACAGATACGCAGTATTTT.

This rearrangement joins TRBV3-1 (or the pseudogene TRBV3-2) to TRBJ1-3; 8 nucleotides line up with TRBD1. Trimming removed 1 base from V and 1 base from J; junction bases left unmatched: 6. The germline CDR1 and CDR2 sequences are LGHDT and YNNKEL (reference sequence). This CDR3 comprises 17 residues. In DNA form, the CDR3 reads TGTGCCAGCAGCCAAGGCGACAGGGGACTGTCTGGAAACACCATATATTTT. Amino acids: CASSQGDRGLSGNTIYF.

The CDR3 sequence: CASSPGGSSNQPQHF. In nucleotides, the CDR3 is TGTGCCAGCTCCCCTGGGGGCTCGAGCAATCAGCCCCAGCATTTT. The chain couples TRBV27 to TRBJ1-5; D possibly corresponds to TRBD1 (6 bases). V was pared by 8 bases and J by 1 base, with 15 bases between. Germline V gene data show CDR1 as MNHEY and CDR2 as SMNVEV (reference sequence). CDR3 length: 15 residues.

The chain links TRBV7-9 to TRBJ2-2; D gene unclear. This CDR3 spans 16 amino acids. With 3 bases removed from V and 0 bases from J, the gap between germline ends came to 11 bases. Germline loops: CDR1 SEHNR, CDR2 FQNEAQ (reference sequence). The CDR3 DNA sequence: TGTGCCAGCAGCTTTTATGGCCTCCCGAACACCGGGGAGCTGTTTTTT. It encodes CASSFYGLPNTGELFF.

This sequence joins TRBV28 and TRBJ2-2; maybe TRBD2 (6 bases). This CDR3 region has 13 residues. V gave up 3 bases and J gave up 8 bases, with 10 bases separating them. Germline V lookup: CDR1 MDHEN, CDR2 SYDVKM. In DNA, the CDR3 is TGTGCCAGCAGTTTGCTAGCGTCTGGGGAGCTGTTTTTT. This sequence encodes CASSLLASGELFF.

The CDR3 region is CASSLQGSSGNTIYF. CDR3 nucleotide sequence: TGTGCCAGCAGCTTACAGGGGAGCTCTGGAAACACCATATATTTT. The rearrangement links TRBV7-2 to TRBJ1-3, with D tentatively TRBD1 (6 bases). V was trimmed by 2 bases and J by 0 bases, leaving 8 bases between them. Germline V gene data show CDR1 as SGHTA and CDR2 as FQGNSA. This CDR3 region has 15 residues.